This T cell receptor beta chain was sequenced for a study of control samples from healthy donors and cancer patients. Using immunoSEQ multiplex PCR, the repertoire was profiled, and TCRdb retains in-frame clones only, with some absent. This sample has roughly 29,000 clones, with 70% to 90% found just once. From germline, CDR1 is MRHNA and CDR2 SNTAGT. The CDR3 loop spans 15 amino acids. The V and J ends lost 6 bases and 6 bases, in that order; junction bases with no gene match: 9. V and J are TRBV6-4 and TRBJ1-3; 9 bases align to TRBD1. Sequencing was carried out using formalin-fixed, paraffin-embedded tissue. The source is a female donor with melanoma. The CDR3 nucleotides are TGTGCCAGCAGAAGGATGGGACAGGGTGCAAACACCATATATTTT. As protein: CASRRMGQGANTIYF.